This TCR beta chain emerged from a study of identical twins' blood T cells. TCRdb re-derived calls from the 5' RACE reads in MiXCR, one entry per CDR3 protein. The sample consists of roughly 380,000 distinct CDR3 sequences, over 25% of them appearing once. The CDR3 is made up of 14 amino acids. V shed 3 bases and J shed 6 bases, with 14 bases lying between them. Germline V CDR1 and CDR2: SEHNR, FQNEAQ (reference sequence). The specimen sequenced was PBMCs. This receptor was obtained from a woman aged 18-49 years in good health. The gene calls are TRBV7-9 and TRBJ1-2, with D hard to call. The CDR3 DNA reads TGTGCCAGCAGCTTCTACTCAGTCAGTAATGGCTACACCTTC. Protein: CASSFYSVSNGYTF. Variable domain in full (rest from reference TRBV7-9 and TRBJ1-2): DTGVSQNPRHKITKRGQNVTFRCDPISEHNRLYWYRQTLGQGPEFLTYFQNEAQLEKSRLLSDRFSAERPKGSFSTLEIQRTEQGDSAMYLCASSFYSVSNGYTFGSGTRLTVV.